A selection of T cell receptor beta chains follows, all from one sample in a study of PD-L1 blockade in urothelial cancer. Some clones are missing from TCRdb's copy, which holds only in-frame ones; the method was immunoSEQ multiplex PCR. This sample has roughly 39,000 clones, with about 89% found just once. Source: PBMCs, taken around atezolizumab (anti-PD-L1) treatment. The origin of the receptors is a man between 60 and 75 years old with urothelial cancer. Both conserved end residues are part of each CDR3. The D gene is left open where the match is weak.

d_gene,v_gene,j_gene,CDR3nt,CDR3aa
.,TRBV15,TRBJ2-3,TGTGCCACCCGGGACGGGGGAGAAGATACGCAGTATTTT,CATRDGGEDTQYF
TRBD1,TRBV4-3,TRBJ1-6,TGCGCCAGCAGCCACTATTCCCAGGGGGATAATTCACCCCTCCACTTT,CASSHYSQGDNSPLHF
TRBD1,TRBV6-5,TRBJ2-2,TGTGCCAGCAGTTATAGGGGGACAGGGGTCACCGGGGAGCTGTTTTTT,CASSYRGTGVTGELFF
TRBD1,TRBV15,TRBJ1-5,TGTGCCACCAGCAGAGATTCGTTCTCCAGGGGGACCAATCAGCCCCAGCATTTT,CATSRDSFSRGTNQPQHF
.,TRBV7-8,TRBJ2-3,TGTGCCAGCAGCTTGGAGGGGCTTAAATTTACAGATACGCAGTATTTT,CASSLEGLKFTDTQYF
.,TRBV2,TRBJ2-7,TGTGCCAGCAGTGAATATGACCAAGCGCTCTACGAGCAGTACTTC,CASSEYDQALYEQYF
.,TRBV5-1,TRBJ2-1,TGCGCCAGCAGCCCGGGACTCCAAGGGAATGAGCAGTTCTTC,CASSPGLQGNEQFF
.,TRBV28,TRBJ1-4,TGTGCCAGCAGTTTATCAGGGGAGGGTGAAAAACTGTTTTTT,CASSLSGEGEKLFF
TRBD1,TRBV5-8,TRBJ1-1,TGTGCCAGCAGGGAGACAGGGGGCTGGACTGAAGCTTTCTTT,CASRETGGWTEAFF
.,TRBV5-1,TRBJ2-5,TGCGCCAGCAGCTTGCAAGGCTCCGGGGGAGAGACCCAGTACTTC,CASSLQGSGGETQYF
TRBD1,TRBV10-2,TRBJ1-2,TGCGCCAGCAGTGAGCACGGACAGGGGAGCTTCTATGGCTACACCTTC,CASSEHGQGSFYGYTF
.,TRBV30,TRBJ2-5,TGTGCCTGGAGTGCAGGGGTCAGGGACCCAGAGACCCAGTACTTC,CAWSAGVRDPETQYF
.,TRBV5-1,TRBJ2-7,TGCGCCAGCAGCTTGGACCCCGGGGGGCTACCCTACGAGCAGTACTTC,CASSLDPGGLPYEQYF
.,TRBV7-9,TRBJ2-5,TGTGCCAGCAGCTTCGGTTGGACAGATCAAGAGACCCAGTACTTC,CASSFGWTDQETQYF
.,TRBV7-3,TRBJ2-3,TGTGCCAGCAGCTTAGGGAGTGGCACAGATACGCAGTATTTT,CASSLGSGTDTQYF
TRBD2,TRBV27,TRBJ2-6,TGTGCCAGCATGTCACTAGCGGGAATCTCTGGGGCCAACGTCCTGACTTTC,CASMSLAGISGANVLTF